Reported below is one T cell receptor beta chain. The antigen is unknown. These data originate in a study of cytomegalovirus exposure and HLA in healthy donors. CDR1 is MGHDK and CDR2 is SYGVNS in the germline V gene. The CDR3 is 15 amino acids. V dropped 2 bases and J dropped 1; count of bases not matched to a gene: 5. General study results and limits: The study flagged around 150 TCR beta chains as cytomegalovirus-associated.

13 Jbeta primers and 60 Vbeta primers were used for the PCR. Some clones are missing from TCRdb's copy, which holds only in-frame ones; the method was immunoSEQ multiplex PCR. The sample has 150,000 or so clones; 60% to 80% are singletons. Sequenced input: PBMCs. The chain employs TRBV25-1 and TRBJ2-7; 7 bases line up with TRBD1. The sequence derives from a man aged 35 to 55 in good health and CMV-seropositive. CDR3 bases: TGTGCCAGCAGTGAACGGACAGGAACGTCCTACGAGCAGTACTTC. Amino acid sequence: CASSERTGTSYEQYF.